This T cell receptor (beta chain) was recorded in a study of cytomegalovirus exposure and HLA in healthy donors. The PCR ran on 60 Vbeta and 13 Jbeta primers. Repertoires were generated with immunoSEQ multiplex PCR, while TCRdb's copy carries only in-frame clones and drops some. The table has about 120,000 clones, about three quarters seen once. This CDR3 is built from 14 residues. Germline V lookup: CDR1 SGHRS, CDR2 YFSETQ. V lost 5 bases and J lost 7; bases outside the gene matches: 6. V usage is TRBV5-1 and J usage is TRBJ1-6, with 7 bases aligning to TRBD1. The receptor was derived from a woman between 25 and 40 years old in good health and CMV-seronegative. Sequences were obtained from PBMCs. The CDR3 loop is CASSHGTVNSPLHF. CDR3 nucleotides: TGCGCCAGCAGTCACGGGACAGTGAATTCACCCCTCCACTTT. Full variable domain (missing parts from reference TRBV5-1 and TRBJ1-6): KAGVTQTPRYLIKTRGQQVTLSCSPISGHRSVSWYQQTPGQGLQFLFEYFSETQRNKGNFPGRFSGRQFSNSRSEMNVSTLELGDSALYLCASSHGTVNSPLHFGNGTRLTVT.